A selection of T cell receptor beta chains follows, all from one sample in a study of human T cells and chemical hapten exposure. TCRdb re-called the RACE reads through MiXCR, storing one row per CDR3 protein. In the table there are roughly 94,000 distinct CDR3 sequences, 7% to 10% of which are singletons. The sample consisted of whole blood, taken in connection with sensitization to the hapten diphenylcyclopropenone (DPC). Receptors were obtained from a middle-aged woman with alopecia areata. Some clones in this sample may be carry-over from other donors' samples. CDR3s include the opening cysteine and the closing phenylalanine or tryptophan. A D gene is named only where the DNA matches it firmly. Expanded clones get a size class; other rows say once, few or many, or leave the size out.

>many|TRBJ1-5|TRBV15|TRBD1
TGTGCCACCAGCAGAGCGACAGGGGGTGGCAATCAGCCCCAGCATTTT
CATSRATGGGNQPQHF
>.|TRBJ1-5|TRBV10-3|.
TGTGCCATCAGTGAACATAGGGGAGGTACCCAGCATTTT
CAISEHRGGTQHF
>many|TRBJ1-1|TRBV29-1|.
TGCAGCGCGAACAGGGATCCTAAAACTGAAGCTTTCTTT
CSANRDPKTEAFF
>few|TRBJ2-7|TRBV28|TRBD2
TGTGCCAGCAGTTTAGGCGGGAGGGCGGGGAACGAGCAGTACTTC
CASSLGGRAGNEQYF
>many|TRBJ1-5|TRBV19|TRBD1
TGTGCCAGTAGTATTGTGGGGGGACAGGGGGTATTTCAGCCCCAGCATTTT
CASSIVGGQGVFQPQHF
>few|TRBJ2-5|TRBV20-1|.
TGCAGTGCTAGAGAGTGGGGGCCCCTCCAAGAGACCCAGTACTTC
CSAREWGPLQETQYF
>few|TRBJ2-2|TRBV20-1|.
TGCAGTGCTCCAGACCTGGGGAACACCGGGGAGCTGTTTTTT
CSAPDLGNTGELFF
>many|TRBJ1-5|TRBV7-2|.
TGTGCCAGCTCACCAACAGGGAGTCAGCCCCAGCATTTT
CASSPTGSQPQHF
>few|TRBJ2-7|TRBV5-1|TRBD1
TGCGCCAGCAGGGGACAGGGGATCGGGGAGCAGTACTTC
CASRGQGIGEQYF
>many|TRBJ1-1|TRBV5-6|.
TGTGCCAGCAGCCAGGTTCACACTGAAGCTTTCTTT
CASSQVHTEAFF
>many|TRBJ2-6|TRBV20-1|.
TGCAGTGCTAGAGATCATACGCGGGCCAACGTCCTGACTTTC
CSARDHTRANVLTF
>.|TRBJ2-1|TRBV29-1|.
TGCAGCGTCGACGGGGAAAGCAATGAGCAGTTCTTC
CSVDGESNEQFF
>few|TRBJ2-5|TRBV5-5|.
TGTGCCAGCAGCCCCCGTGGTGCGGGGCTCCAAGAGACCCAGTACTTC
CASSPRGAGLQETQYF
>many|TRBJ2-1|TRBV2|.
TGTGCCAGCAAAGACAGATCCACTAGGGGCGATGAGCAGTTCTTC
CASKDRSTRGDEQFF
>.|TRBJ2-3|TRBV20-1|.
TGCAGTGCTACGAGGGGAGGCCGGGTACTCACAGATACGCAGTATTTT
CSATRGGRVLTDTQYF